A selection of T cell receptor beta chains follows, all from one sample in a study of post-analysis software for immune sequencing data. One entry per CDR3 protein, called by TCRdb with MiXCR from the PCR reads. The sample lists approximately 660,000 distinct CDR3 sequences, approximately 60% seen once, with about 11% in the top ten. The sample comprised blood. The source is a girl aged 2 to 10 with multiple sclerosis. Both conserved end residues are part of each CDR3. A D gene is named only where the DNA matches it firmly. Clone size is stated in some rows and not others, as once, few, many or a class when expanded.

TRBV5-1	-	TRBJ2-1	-	TGCGCCAGCGGGGCTGGACTGTTCTCCTTCAATGAGCAGTTCTTC	CASGAGLFSFNEQFF
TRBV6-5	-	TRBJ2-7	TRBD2	TGTGCCAGCAGTTACCCTAGCGGGATCTCCTACGAGCAGTACTTC	CASSYPSGISYEQYF
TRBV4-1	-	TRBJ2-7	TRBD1	TGCGCCAGCAGCCAAGGGGACAGGGTGGACGAGCAGTACTTC	CASSQGDRVDEQYF
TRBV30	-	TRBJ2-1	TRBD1	TGTGCCTGGAGCCCCGGGACAGGGAACAATGAGCAGTTCTTC	CAWSPGTGNNEQFF
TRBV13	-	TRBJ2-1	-	TGTGCCAGCACCGCCGGGACAAACGGGGACAATGAGCAGTTCTTC	CASTAGTNGDNEQFF
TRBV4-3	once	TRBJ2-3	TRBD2	TGCGCCAGCAGCCAGTGGGGCAGCGGGGGGGCAGATACGCAGTATTTT	CASSQWGSGGADTQYF
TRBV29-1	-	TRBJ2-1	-	TGCAGCGTTGGATACTTCTCCTACAATGAGCAGTTCTTC	CSVGYFSYNEQFF
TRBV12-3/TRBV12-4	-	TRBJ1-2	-	TGTGCCAGCAGTTCTGGGGGGAAAAGCTATGGCTACACCTTC	CASSSGGKSYGYTF
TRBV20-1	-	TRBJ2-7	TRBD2	TGCAGTGCCCCAGGGAGCGGGAGCTCCTACGAGCAGTACTTC	CSAPGSGSSYEQYF
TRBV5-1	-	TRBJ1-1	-	TGCGCCAGCGCCGCGCAGGGCCCGAACACTGAAGCTTTCTTT	CASAAQGPNTEAFF
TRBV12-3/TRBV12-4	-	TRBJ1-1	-	TGTGCCAGCAGTTTATATAATGGGGGCACTGAAGCTTTCTTT	CASSLYNGGTEAFF
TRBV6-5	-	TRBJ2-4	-	TGTGCCAGCAGTCCAGCTGGAGATGGCAAAAACATTCGGTACTTC	CASSPAGDGKNIRYF
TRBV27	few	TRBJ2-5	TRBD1	TGTGCCAGCAGACCGGGACAGGGAAGGAAGACCCAGTACTTC	CASRPGQGRKTQYF
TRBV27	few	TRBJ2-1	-	TGTGCCAGCAGTTCCCTTAGGGGAGTCCCCTACAATGAGCAGTTCTTC	CASSSLRGVPYNEQFF
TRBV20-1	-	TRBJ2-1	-	TGCAGTGCCCCTTTGCCGGGCCACAATGAGCAGTTCTTC	CSAPLPGHNEQFF
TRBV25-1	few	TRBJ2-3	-	TGTGCCAGCAGTAAACCAGTGTCAGATACGCAGTATTTT	CASSKPVSDTQYF
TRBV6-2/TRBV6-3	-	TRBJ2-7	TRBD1	TGTGCCAGCAGTTACCCGAACAGGGGCATCGACGAGCAGTACTTC	CASSYPNRGIDEQYF
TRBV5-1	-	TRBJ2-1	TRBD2	TGCGCCAGCAGCTTGATCGCCAAGCTAGCGGGACTTGGGGACAATGAGCAGTTCTTC	CASSLIAKLAGLGDNEQFF
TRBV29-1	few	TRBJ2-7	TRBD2	TGCAGCGTTGGACGCTCTAGCGGGGTCCTGTACGAGCAGTACTTC	CSVGRSSGVLYEQYF
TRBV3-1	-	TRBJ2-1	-	TGTGCCAGCAGCCACCTCGACAGTCACAATGAGCAGTTCTTC	CASSHLDSHNEQFF
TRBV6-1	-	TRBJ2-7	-	TGTGCCAGCAGTTCCGGGACAAGTTTGTGGGAGCAGTACTTC	CASSSGTSLWEQYF
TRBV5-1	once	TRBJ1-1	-	TGCGCCAGCAGCCTTACAGGGCCGAGAAACACTGAAGCTTTCTTT	CASSLTGPRNTEAFF
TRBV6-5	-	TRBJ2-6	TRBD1	TGTGCCAGCAGTTATCTGCCGACAGGGGTTGGGGCCAACGTCCTGACTTTC	CASSYLPTGVGANVLTF
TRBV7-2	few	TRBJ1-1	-	TGTGCCAGCAGCCGAAGTAGGGCCACTGAAGCTTTCTTT	CASSRSRATEAFF
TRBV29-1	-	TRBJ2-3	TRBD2	TGCAGCGTCCCAGGGAGCGGGAGCTCGTGGGGCGGCACAGATACGCAGTATTTT	CSVPGSGSSWGGTDTQYF
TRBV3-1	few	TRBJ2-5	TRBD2	TGTGCCAGCAGCCAAGATCTGGCTAGCGGGGTCCAAGAGACCCAGTACTTC	CASSQDLASGVQETQYF
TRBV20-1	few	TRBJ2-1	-	TGCAGTGCTAGCCCTGCCGTAGTCAGGAGTCTGGCTACCAATGAGCAGTTCTTC	CSASPAVVRSLATNEQFF
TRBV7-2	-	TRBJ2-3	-	TGTGCCAGCGGATACACTAGAACAGATGCGCAGTATTTT	CASGYTRTDAQYF
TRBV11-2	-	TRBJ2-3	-	TGTGCCAGCAGCACCTGGGACAAGCAAAGCACAGATACGCAGTATTTT	CASSTWDKQSTDTQYF
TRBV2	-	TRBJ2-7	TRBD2	TGTGCCAGCATTGAGCTTACGACTAGCGGGATTTACGAGCAGTACTTC	CASIELTTSGIYEQYF
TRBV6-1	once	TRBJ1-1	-	TGTGCCAGCAGTGAGAATATAGGCACTGAAGCTTTCTTT	CASSENIGTEAFF
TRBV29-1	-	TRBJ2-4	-	TGCAGCGTCCTCTGGATATCCAAAAACATTCAGTACTTC	CSVLWISKNIQYF
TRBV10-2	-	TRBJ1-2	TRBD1	TGCGCCAGCAGTGACTCCTGGACAGGGGGTGGTGGCTACACCTTC	CASSDSWTGGGGYTF
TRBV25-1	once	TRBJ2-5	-	TGTGCCAGCAGACAGGGAAAGGGAGAGACCCAGTACTTC	CASRQGKGETQYF
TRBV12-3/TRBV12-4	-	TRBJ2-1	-	TGTGCCAGCAGTTTAGGCAGGGTCGGGCTCAATGAGCAGTTCTTC	CASSLGRVGLNEQFF
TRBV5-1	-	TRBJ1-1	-	TGCGCCAGCAGCTTGCGCGATGAAGCTTTCTTT	CASSLRDEAFF
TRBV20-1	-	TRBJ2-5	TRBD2	TGCAATGCTAGAGTCCCGACTAGCGGGGTTGAAGAGACCCAGTACTTC	CNARVPTSGVEETQYF
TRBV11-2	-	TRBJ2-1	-	TGTGCCAGCACCCTAAACTGGGGACGCTACAATGAGCGGTTCTTC	CASTLNWGRYNERFF
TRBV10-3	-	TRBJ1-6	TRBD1	TGTGCCATCAGTGTGCAGGGGGATAATTCACCCCTCCACTTT	CAISVQGDNSPLHF
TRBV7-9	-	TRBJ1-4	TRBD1	TGTGCCAGCAGCGAGGGGACAGGGGAAAAACTGTTTTTT	CASSEGTGEKLFF
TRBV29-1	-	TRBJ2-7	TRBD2	TGCAGCGTTGGAGGACTAGCGGGATCCTACGAGCAGTACTTC	CSVGGLAGSYEQYF
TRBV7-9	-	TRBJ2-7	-	TGTGCCAGCAGCTTACTCGGTTGGCGGGACAGCTCCTACGAGCAGTACTTC	CASSLLGWRDSSYEQYF
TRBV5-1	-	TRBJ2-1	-	TGCGCCAGCACCAGCGGGTTGAGCTCCTACAATGAGCAGTTCTTC	CASTSGLSSYNEQFF
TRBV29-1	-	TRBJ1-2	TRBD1	TGCAGCGTTGAAGGGACAGGGATCTATGGCTACACCTTC	CSVEGTGIYGYTF
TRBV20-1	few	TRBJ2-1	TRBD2	TGCAGTGCTAGAGTGGCTAGCGGGAGGGTTGGCGGTGAGCAGTTCTTC	CSARVASGRVGGEQFF
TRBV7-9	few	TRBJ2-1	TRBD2	TGTGCCAGCAGCCCCAGCGGGAGTCGGGGTGAGCAGTTCTTC	CASSPSGSRGEQFF
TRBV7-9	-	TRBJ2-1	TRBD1	TGTGCCAGCAGTTGGGCAGGGGGCTCTAATACAATCTCCTACAATGAGCAGTTCTTC	CASSWAGGSNTISYNEQFF
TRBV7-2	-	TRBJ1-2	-	TGTGCCAGCAGCTTGGACGCTTCGATTAACTATGGCTACACCTTC	CASSLDASINYGYTF
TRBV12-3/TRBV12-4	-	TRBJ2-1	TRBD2	TGTACCAGCAGCGGCGGGACTAGTGGGTTCTACAATGAGCAGTTCTTC	CTSSGGTSGFYNEQFF
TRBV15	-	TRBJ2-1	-	TGTGCCACCAGCAGATCCCACCGGGACCCCTGGAATGAGCAGTTCTTC	CATSRSHRDPWNEQFF
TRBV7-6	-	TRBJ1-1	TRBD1	TGTGCCAGCAGCTTAGGGGAGGACAGGGGTCGAGCTTTCTTT	CASSLGEDRGRAFF
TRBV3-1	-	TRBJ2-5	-	TGTGCCAGCGACCCGTCCCCACGGGGAGAGACCCAGTACTTC	CASDPSPRGETQYF
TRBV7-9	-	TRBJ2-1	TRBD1	TGTGCCAGCAGCGGAAGGACAGGGGGCCTCATGGAGCAGTTCTTC	CASSGRTGGLMEQFF
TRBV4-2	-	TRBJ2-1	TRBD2	TGTGCCAGCAGCCAAGGAATATCGGGACTAGCGGGAGTCGAGCAGTTCTTC	CASSQGISGLAGVEQFF
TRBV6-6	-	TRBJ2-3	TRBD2	TGTGCCAGCAGTTACGGGGAGCGGGGAACAGATACGCAGTATTTT	CASSYGERGTDTQYF